The 14 T cell receptor beta chains reported below all come from one sample, sequenced in a study of response to subunit inactivated influenza vaccine. MiXCR, applied by TCRdb to the RT-PCR reads, yields one record per CDR3 protein. Of 550,000 to 800,000 distinct CDR3 sequences in the sample, around 14% were seen once. This material consisted of PBMCs from blood, taken 11 to 12 days after vaccination. These TCRs come from a man aged 45-65 years who received an inactivated influenza vaccine.

The J gene is TRBJ2-7, the V gene TRBV12-3 or TRBV12-4; D is uncertain. The CDR3 consists of 11 residues. V was clipped by 4 bases and J by 6 bases, with 7 bases between them. CDR3: CASSWKGEQYF. In DNA, the CDR3 is TGTGCCAGCAGTTGGAAAGGCGAGCAGTACTTC.

The genes are TRBV9 and TRBJ1-1; tentatively, D is TRBD1 (5 bases). The CDR3 contains 14 residues. V was shortened by 0 bases and J by 4 bases, with 10 bases between the two germline ends. Germline CDR1 and CDR2: SGDLS and YYNGEE. CDR3 loop: CASSVVPGGTEAFF. The CDR3, as DNA: TGTGCCAGCAGCGTAGTTCCGGGGGGCACTGAAGCTTTCTTT. Looking up the rest from reference TRBV9 and TRBJ1-1 gives the full variable domain: DSGVTQTPKHLITATGQRVTLRCSPRSGDLSVYWYQQSLDQGLQFLIQYYNGEERAKGNILERFSAQQFPDLHSELNLSSLELGDSALYFCASSVVPGGTEAFFGQGTRLTVV.

The table lists this clonotype with a few counts. The rearrangement uses TRBV18 and TRBJ2-3, with D unresolved. Trimming removed 3 bases at V and 0 bases at J, with 13 bases between. The germline gives CDR1 KGHSH, CDR2 LQKENI. This CDR3 has 16 amino acids. The CDR3 nucleotides read TGTGCCAGCTCACCTGCAAATCGGGCAAGCACAGATACGCAGTATTTT. Encoded protein: CASSPANRASTDTQYF.

The chain is built from TRBV20-1 and TRBJ1-5, with 7 nucleotides matching TRBD1. The V gene end was trimmed by 5 bases and the J gene end by 3 bases; junction bases not matched to a gene: 4. The CDR3 totals 13 residues. CDR1 and CDR2 (germline): DFQATT, SNEGSKA (reference sequence). The CDR3 is CSAGDSVNQPQHF. The CDR3 nucleotides read TGCAGTGCTGGGGACAGTGTCAATCAGCCCCAGCATTTT.

The genes are TRBV5-1 and TRBJ1-4; perhaps TRBD1 as D (5 bases). Germline V CDR1 and CDR2: SGHRS, YFSETQ. The ends were cut back, 5 bases at V and 5 bases at J, with 10 bases in the middle. The CDR3 spans 13 residues. CDR3 coding DNA: TGCGCCAGCAGAAACCGGGACAATGAAAAACTGTTTTTT. It translates to CASRNRDNEKLFF.

V usage is TRBV5-1 and J usage is TRBJ2-3; D is undetermined. CDR3 length: 14 amino acids. CDR1 and CDR2 from the germline V gene are SGHRS and YFSETQ. Trimming took off 0 bases at V and 5 bases at J, with 10 bases between the two ends. CDR3 bases: TGCGCCAGCAGCTTGGTTAGGGTAAGAGATACGCAGTATTTT. Encoded protein: CASSLVRVRDTQYF. The full variable domain, in which reference TRBV5-1 and TRBJ2-3 provide the parts outside the CDR3, is KAGVTQTPRYLIKTRGQQVTLSCSPISGHRSVSWYQQTPGQGLQFLFEYFSETQRNKGNFPGRFSGRQFSNSRSEMNVSTLELGDSALYLCASSLVRVRDTQYFGPGTRLTVL.

A single count supports this clonotype. This chain's CDR3 is CATSPIGGQGIGELFF. The CDR3 bases are TGTGCCACCAGTCCAATCGGGGGACAGGGAATCGGGGAGCTGTTTTTT. The rearrangement links TRBV15 to TRBJ2-2, with 9 bases matching TRBD1. Germline V gene data show CDR1 as LNHNV and CDR2 as YYDKDF (reference sequence). V was pared by 6 bases and J by 7 bases, with 12 bases of the junction left unmatched. This CDR3 spans 16 amino acids.

The chain links TRBV7-8 to TRBJ2-2; D is perhaps TRBD1 or TRBD2 (5 bases each). The V gene's germline CDR1 is SGHVS and CDR2 FQNEAQ. The CDR3 runs to 17 residues. The V and J ends lost 5 bases and 2 bases respectively, with 18 bases between them. The CDR3 bases are TGTGCCAGCAGCCGTGCGTGGGGGAGTGCTAACACCGGGGAGCTGTTTTTT. Protein product: CASSRAWGSANTGELFF.

This clonotype was observed a handful of times. This sequence joins TRBV20-1 and TRBJ2-2, with unresolved D. Trimming stripped 5 bases from V and 2 bases from J, with 6 bases between. The germline V gene has CDR1 DFQATT and CDR2 SNEGSKA (reference sequence). The CDR3 length is 12 residues. The CDR3 here is CSAPKNTGELFF. The CDR3 DNA sequence: TGCAGTGCTCCGAAAAACACCGGGGAGCTGTTTTTT.

On this clonotype itself: One end of the junction varies from germline; a read error may be responsible. The chain joins TRBV20-1 to TRBJ2-7; D is possibly TRBD1 or TRBD2 (5 bases each). Looked up from germline, CDR1 is DFQATT and CDR2 is SNEGSKA (reference sequence). This CDR3 is 16 amino acids long. The CDR3 DNA sequence: TGCTGTGCTAGAGATCGACGGACATCCGCGGGCTACGAGCAGTACTTC. Its translation: CCARDRRTSAGYEQYF.

This chain uses TRBV6-1 with TRBJ1-2, with 7 bases lining up with TRBD1. The CDR3 is 14 residues long. With 5 bases clipped from V and 8 bases from J, the junction kept 11 bases outside the gene matches. Germline-derived CDR1 and CDR2 are MNHNS and SASEGT. The DNA for the CDR3 is TGTGCCAGCAGTCTTATAGGGGGCGCCGGAGGCTACACCTTC. It is translated as CASSLIGGAGGYTF.

In its sample, this clonotype was seen a few times. This chain links TRBV5-1 with TRBJ2-1, with D hard to call. The CDR3 runs 15 residues. The V gene's germline CDR1 is SGHRS and CDR2 YFSETQ. V was shortened by 4 bases and J by 2 bases, with 13 bases between the two germline ends. CDR3 nucleotide sequence: TGCGCCAGCAGCAAGGGTCAGGTCACCTACAATGAGCAGTTCTTC. Its translation is CASSKGQVTYNEQFF.

This clonotype has just a few counts. The rearrangement links TRBV4-1 to TRBJ2-1; 8 bases are a match to TRBD2. CDR3 length: 14 residues. Per germline, CDR1 MGHRA and CDR2 YSYEKL. V gave up 10 bases and J gave up 1 base; unmatched junction bases: 6. This CDR3 is CATSRLASYNEQFF. CDR3 bases: TGCGCCACCTCCCGACTAGCGTCCTACAATGAGCAGTTCTTC.

The chain links TRBV15 to TRBJ2-5; 11 bases map to TRBD2. CDR3 size: 16 residues. The V gene's germline CDR1 is LNHNV and CDR2 YYDKDF (reference sequence). V lost 0 bases to trimming and J lost 3 bases; unmatched junction nucleotides: 3. CDR3 residues: CATSRDYSGGEETQYF. The DNA for the CDR3 is TGTGCCACCAGCAGAGATTATAGCGGGGGGGAAGAGACCCAGTACTTC.